This entry lists 21 T cell receptor beta chains sequenced from one sample in a study of OX40 agonist ivuxolimab in advanced cancers. Generated by immunoSEQ multiplex PCR, the TCRdb table keeps only in-frame clones and is missing some. The profile shows over 75,000 clones, around nine tenths of them singletons. The starting material was CD4+ or CD8+ T cells sorted from blood, obtained in a trial of the OX40 agonist ivuxolimab. These TCRs come from an adult with an advanced solid tumor such as melanoma, head and neck, liver or kidney cancer.

The J gene is TRBJ2-5, the V gene TRBV14; TRBD1 agrees at 7 bases. The germline V gene encodes CDR1 SGHDN and CDR2 FVKESK. The V segment lost 0 bases and the J segment 5 bases; nucleotides outside the gene matches: 12. This CDR3 has 17 amino acids. The CDR3 nucleotides are TGTGCCAGCAGCCAAGATCGGCTAGGTCTCAGGGGGGAGACCCAGTACTTC. Amino acids: CASSQDRLGLRGETQYF.

For the CDR3, the DNA is TGTGCCAGCAGCCGGACAGGGGGGAGGATAGATACGCAGTATTTT. It encodes CASSRTGGRIDTQYF. The chain carries TRBV7-9 and TRBJ2-3; 10 bases align to TRBD1. This CDR3 spans 15 amino acids. V was clipped by 5 bases and J by 5 bases; unmatched bases: 7. Germline CDR1 SEHNR, CDR2 FQNEAQ (reference sequence). The full variable domain, rest sourced from reference TRBV7-9 and TRBJ2-3, is DTGVSQNPRHKITKRGQNVTFRCDPISEHNRLYWYRQTLGQGPEFLTYFQNEAQLEKSRLLSDRFSAERPKGSFSTLEIQRTEQGDSAMYLCASSRTGGRIDTQYFGPGTRLTVL.

The chain uses TRBV4-1 and TRBJ2-1; D may be TRBD1 or TRBD2 (5 bases each). From germline, CDR1 is MGHRA and CDR2 YSYEKL. CDR3 size: 15 residues. The ends were cut back, 7 bases at V and 1 base at J, with 14 bases in the middle. The CDR3 sequence: CASTDTRGSYNEQFF. DNA of the CDR3: TGCGCCAGCACCGACACGAGGGGATCCTACAATGAGCAGTTCTTC.

The V and J genes are TRBV10-1 and TRBJ1-2, with D maybe TRBD1 (5 bases). V lost 4 bases and J lost 5, with 8 bases in between. CDR1 and CDR2 (germline): WNHNN, SYGVQD (reference sequence). The CDR3 has 12 amino acids. Here the CDR3 reads CASSGEGYGYTF. The CDR3 coding sequence is TGCGCCAGCAGTGGGGAGGGGTATGGCTACACCTTC.

V usage is TRBV4-2 and J usage is TRBJ2-7; 8 positions match TRBD2. In germline, CDR1 is LGHNA, CDR2 YNFKEQ. The CDR3 is 14 amino acids. V was pared by 3 bases and J by 1 base, with 2 bases of the junction left unmatched. The CDR3 region is CASSHSGVSYEQYF. The DNA for the CDR3 is TGTGCCAGCAGCCATAGCGGGGTTTCCTACGAGCAGTACTTC.

The V gene is TRBV7-9, the J gene TRBJ2-7; D perhaps matches TRBD2 (5 bases). Germline V gives CDR1 SEHNR, CDR2 FQNEAQ (reference sequence). V shed 1 base and J shed 0 bases, with 16 bases lying between them. This CDR3 is 17 amino acids long. CDR3 amino acids: CASSLVEVVGPSYEQYF. For the CDR3, the DNA is TGTGCCAGCAGCTTAGTGGAGGTGGTGGGCCCCTCCTACGAGCAGTACTTC.

The genes are TRBV13 and TRBJ2-1; unclear D gene. V gave up 2 bases and J gave up 4 bases, with 9 bases separating them. CDR3 length: 14 amino acids. Germline-derived CDR1 and CDR2 are PRHDT and FYEKMQ (reference sequence). The CDR3 protein is CASSLNIVYNEQFF. As DNA, the CDR3 is TGTGCCAGCAGCTTAAATATCGTATACAATGAGCAGTTCTTC.

The chain uses TRBV2 and TRBJ1-2; no clear D gene. There are 13 residues in the CDR3. V was trimmed by 6 bases and J by 8 bases, leaving 16 bases between them. CDR1 is SNHLY, CDR2 FYNNEI, per germline. CDR3 sequence reads: CASRVGPPAGYTF. In DNA, the CDR3 is TGTGCCAGCAGGGTCGGCCCTCCCGCGGGCTACACCTTC.

The DNA of the CDR3 is TGTGCCACCAGCAGAGAGGATCTAGCGAGCTCCTACGAGCAGTACTTC. Amino acid sequence: CATSREDLASSYEQYF. The genes are TRBV15 and TRBJ2-7, with a weak D call TRBD2 (6 bases). Germline V CDR1 and CDR2: LNHNV, YYDKDF (reference sequence). V dropped 0 bases and J dropped 0 bases, with 12 bases sitting between them. This CDR3 is built from 16 residues.

The V and J genes are TRBV7-9 and TRBJ2-7; the D gene is possibly TRBD2 (6 bases). The CDR3 totals 14 residues. Trimming left V 5 bases short and J 2 bases short, with 13 bases between. In germline, CDR1 is SEHNR, CDR2 FQNEAQ (reference sequence). CDR3 amino acids: CASSTTGTAYEQYF. The CDR3, as DNA: TGTGCCAGCAGCACCACCGGGACTGCCTACGAGCAGTACTTC.

The J gene is TRBJ2-3, the V gene TRBV11-2; possibly TRBD1 for D (5 bases). V was pared by 8 bases and J by 4 bases, with 10 bases between. The germline CDR1 and CDR2 sequences are SGHAT and FQNNGV. The CDR3 is made up of 12 amino acids. The CDR3 loop is CASGAQADTQYF. The DNA for the CDR3 is TGTGCCAGCGGGGCCCAGGCAGATACGCAGTATTTT.

V and J are TRBV28 and TRBJ1-2; D possibly corresponds to TRBD1 (6 bases). Trimming shortened V by 7 bases and J by 4 bases, and 22 bases separated the two germline ends. CDR1 is MDHEN, CDR2 SYDVKM, per germline. The CDR3 loop spans 16 amino acids. The CDR3 spells CASTPHGQGPGYGYTF. CDR3 coding DNA: TGTGCCAGCACCCCGCATGGGCAGGGGCCCGGCTATGGCTACACCTTC.

This clone was seen only once. This chain links TRBV29-1 with TRBJ1-2; 9 nucleotides line up with TRBD1. Looked up from germline, CDR1 is SQVTM and CDR2 is ANQGSEA. V lost 4 bases to trimming and J lost 6 bases; unmatched junction nucleotides: 12. The CDR3 is 15 residues long. CDR3 region: CSVGLRDRAENGYTF. The CDR3 DNA reads as TGCAGCGTTGGCCTCAGGGACAGGGCAGAGAATGGCTACACCTTC. Variable domain in full (rest from reference TRBV29-1 and TRBJ1-2): SAVISQKPSRDICQRGTSLTIQCQVDSQVTMMFWYRQQPGQSLTLIATANQGSEATYESGFVIDKFPISRPNLTFSTLTVSNMSPEDSSIYLCSVGLRDRAENGYTFGSGTRLTVV.

This clone was counted a single time. The V call is TRBV7-9, the J call TRBJ2-3, with a weak D call TRBD2 (6 bases). Trimming removed 6 bases from V and 2 bases from J, with 21 bases in between. Germline V gives CDR1 SEHNR, CDR2 FQNEAQ (reference sequence). The CDR3 consists of 17 residues. CDR3 sequence reads: CASSPTPRGKITDTQYF. As DNA, the CDR3 is TGTGCCAGCAGTCCGACCCCACGGGGGAAGATCACAGATACGCAGTATTTT.

Of note for this clone: The junction shows a germline mismatch at one end, possibly a read error. The chain recombines TRBV29-1 with TRBJ2-4; weak D call: TRBD2 (5 bases). The CDR3 length is 13 residues. Germline values: CDR1 SQVTM, CDR2 ANQGSEA. The CDR3 is CGVEGQRANIQYF. DNA for the CDR3: TGCGGCGTTGAAGGTCAGAGGGCGAACATTCAGTACTTC.

This clone was seen a few times. The chain employs TRBV9 and TRBJ1-2, with 9 positions matching TRBD1. There are 14 residues in the CDR3. Per germline, CDR1 SGDLS and CDR2 YYNGEE. V was pared by 3 bases and J by 7 bases, with 7 bases of the junction left unmatched. The chain's CDR3 is CASSAQDRGTGYTF. CDR3 nucleotides: TGTGCCAGCAGCGCCCAGGACAGGGGAACTGGCTACACCTTC.

This CDR3 is CASSFLASYEQYF. Here the CDR3 DNA reads TGTGCCAGCAGCTTTCTAGCTTCCTACGAGCAGTACTTC. The chain carries TRBV5-4 and TRBJ2-7; TRBD2 is a possible D gene (5 bases). V was clipped by 2 bases and J by 1 base, with 7 bases between them. Per the germline V gene, CDR1 is SGHNT and CDR2 is YYREEE (reference sequence). The CDR3 length is 13 residues. Full variable domain (rest looked up from reference TRBV5-4 and TRBJ2-7): ETGVTQSPTHLIKTRGQQVTLRCSSQSGHNTVSWYQQALGQGPQFIFQYYREEENGRGNFPPRFSGLQFPNYSSELNVNALELDDSALYLCASSFLASYEQYFGPGTRLTVT.

The chain couples TRBV18 to TRBJ2-2; 8 bases align to TRBD2. Germline-derived CDR1 and CDR2 are KGHSH and LQKENI. Germline trimming cut 3 bases from V and 1 base from J; bases unmatched to any gene: 4. This CDR3 has 16 residues. For the CDR3, the DNA is TGTGCCAGCTCACCTGCAAGCGGGGGGAACACCGGGGAGCTGTTTTTT. Amino acids: CASSPASGGNTGELFF.

The V call is TRBV6-1, the J call TRBJ1-5; tentative D call: TRBD1 (5 bases). Germline assignment: CDR1 MNHNS and CDR2 SASEGT. V lost 6 bases and J 3 bases, leaving 9 bases between the germline ends. The CDR3 covers 13 residues. The CDR3 region has the DNA TGTGCCAGCAGGCGGACAAACAATCAGCCCCAGCATTTT. It specifies CASRRTNNQPQHF.

This rearrangement joins TRBV4-1 to TRBJ2-7; 11 bases match TRBD2. Per the germline V gene, CDR1 is MGHRA and CDR2 is YSYEKL. The V segment lost 4 bases and the J segment 2 bases; nucleotides outside the gene matches: 7. The CDR3 consists of 16 residues. The CDR3 coding sequence is TGCGCCAGCAGCCGCGATAGCGGGGGGGCCCCCTACGAGCAGTACTTC. It translates to CASSRDSGGAPYEQYF.

This clone appeared a single time. This sequence joins TRBV10-3 and TRBJ2-7; a possible D gene is TRBD2 (6 bases). The V end was cut by 8 bases, the J end by 6 bases, with 14 bases between. The germline V gene encodes CDR1 ENHRY and CDR2 SYGVKD. The CDR3 runs 12 residues. As DNA, the CDR3 is TGTGCCATCGGAGGGGCGGGTCCCGAGCAGTACTTC. This codes for CAIGGAGPEQYF.